Listed below are T cell receptor beta chains from one sample, sequenced in a study of control samples from healthy donors and cancer patients. TCRdb's copy holds only in-frame clones and misses some; the assay was immunoSEQ multiplex PCR. The table lists about 110,000 clones, 75% to 90% of them singletons. The sample was blood. Receptors were obtained from a woman between 45 and 60 years old in good health. Both conserved end residues are part of each CDR3. The D gene is left open where the match is weak. Clone size is not always given. Where it is, it says once, few, many or a class for expanded clones.

abundance: .
j_gene: TRBJ2-3
d_gene: .
v_gene: TRBV7-9
CDR3nt: TGTGCCAGCAGCTTTACCGGGACGACCAAAGGGGATACGCAGTATTTT
CDR3aa: CASSFTGTTKGDTQYF

abundance: .
j_gene: TRBJ2-1
d_gene: TRBD2
v_gene: TRBV25-1
CDR3nt: TGTGCCAGCAGTACGCTAGCTAGCGGGCTATACAATGAGCAGTTCTTC
CDR3aa: CASSTLASGLYNEQFF

abundance: .
j_gene: TRBJ1-1
d_gene: TRBD1
v_gene: TRBV9
CDR3nt: TGTGCCAGCAGCCTAAGGGGGGACAGTCTATCCACTGAAGCTTTCTTT
CDR3aa: CASSLRGDSLSTEAFF

abundance: .
j_gene: TRBJ1-4
d_gene: TRBD1
v_gene: TRBV2
CDR3nt: TGTGCCAGCAGGCTAGGGCAAGGACAGGGTGAAAAACTGTTTTTT
CDR3aa: CASRLGQGQGEKLFF

abundance: .
j_gene: TRBJ2-3
d_gene: .
v_gene: TRBV19
CDR3nt: TGTGCCAGTAGTAGTTTTAGCGGCCGCACAGATACGCAGTATTTT
CDR3aa: CASSSFSGRTDTQYF

abundance: .
j_gene: TRBJ1-5
d_gene: TRBD1
v_gene: TRBV18
CDR3nt: TGTGCCAGCTCACCGGGGGAGGGGGCTCGGCAGCCCCAGCATTTT
CDR3aa: CASSPGEGARQPQHF

abundance: .
j_gene: TRBJ2-2
d_gene: TRBD1
v_gene: TRBV30
CDR3nt: TGTGCCTGGGCCGGGACAGCGAACACCGGGGAGCTGTTTTTT
CDR3aa: CAWAGTANTGELFF

abundance: .
j_gene: TRBJ2-3
d_gene: TRBD1
v_gene: TRBV7-3
CDR3nt: TGTGCCAGCAGCTTAACCGGGACAGGGGGTAGGAAGTATTTT
CDR3aa: CASSLTGTGGRKYF

abundance: .
j_gene: TRBJ2-7
d_gene: .
v_gene: TRBV14
CDR3nt: TGTGCCAGCAGCCAAGGCCCCGGTAGGGACACACTCTCCTACGAGCAGTACTTC
CDR3aa: CASSQGPGRDTLSYEQYF

abundance: .
j_gene: TRBJ1-1
d_gene: TRBD1
v_gene: TRBV18
CDR3nt: TGTGCCAGCTCATCGACAACAGGGGGGCGTACTGAAGCTTTCTTT
CDR3aa: CASSSTTGGRTEAFF

abundance: .
j_gene: TRBJ1-4
d_gene: TRBD1
v_gene: TRBV27
CDR3nt: TGTGCCAGCAGTCGGGTGACAGGGTCCGAAAAACTGTTTTTT
CDR3aa: CASSRVTGSEKLFF

abundance: .
j_gene: TRBJ2-5
d_gene: TRBD2
v_gene: TRBV7-2
CDR3nt: TGTGCCAGCAGCTTAGTGGCTAGCGGGAGCCCCCTCCAAGAGACCCAGTACTTC
CDR3aa: CASSLVASGSPLQETQYF

abundance: .
j_gene: TRBJ1-6
d_gene: .
v_gene: TRBV11-2
CDR3nt: TGTGCCAGCAGTTTGGGTTATGGGGGTCAAGGAGGCTCACCCCTCCACTTT
CDR3aa: CASSLGYGGQGGSPLHF

abundance: .
j_gene: TRBJ2-7
d_gene: .
v_gene: TRBV2
CDR3nt: TGTGCCAGCAGCATCACTGGGAAGCAGTACTTC
CDR3aa: CASSITGKQYF

abundance: .
j_gene: TRBJ1-2
d_gene: .
v_gene: TRBV3-1/TRBV3-2
CDR3nt: TGTGCCAGCAGCCTTAGGCAGGGCGGCGGTGGCTACACCTTC
CDR3aa: CASSLRQGGGGYTF

abundance: .
j_gene: TRBJ1-3
d_gene: .
v_gene: TRBV3-1/TRBV3-2
CDR3nt: TGTGCCAGCAGCCAAGCGAGCTCTGGAAACACCATATATTTT
CDR3aa: CASSQASSGNTIYF

abundance: once
j_gene: TRBJ2-1
d_gene: .
v_gene: TRBV7-9
CDR3nt: TGTGCCAGCAGCCTACTCGACAGCCGGAATGAGCAGTTCTTC
CDR3aa: CASSLLDSRNEQFF

abundance: .
j_gene: TRBJ1-1
d_gene: .
v_gene: TRBV5-1
CDR3nt: TGCGCCAGCAGCCCCTGGACAGCCTCGAACACTGAAGCTTTCTTT
CDR3aa: CASSPWTASNTEAFF

abundance: .
j_gene: TRBJ2-3
d_gene: .
v_gene: TRBV1
CDR3nt: TGCACCAGCAGCATCTGGTGGGGACAGACCACAGATACGCAGTATTTT
CDR3aa: CTSSIWWGQTTDTQYF

abundance: .
j_gene: TRBJ2-1
d_gene: TRBD2
v_gene: TRBV29-1
CDR3nt: TGCAGCGTTGAAGTTGGGGGACTAGCGGGTTACAATGAGCAGTTCTTC
CDR3aa: CSVEVGGLAGYNEQFF

abundance: .
j_gene: TRBJ2-7
d_gene: TRBD2
v_gene: TRBV5-5
CDR3nt: TGTGCCAGCAGCTTTCTAGCGGGGGGTCTCTACGAGCAGTACTTC
CDR3aa: CASSFLAGGLYEQYF

abundance: .
j_gene: TRBJ1-4
d_gene: TRBD1
v_gene: TRBV18
CDR3nt: TGTGCCAGCTCACCGGGACAGCGTAATGAAAAACTGTTTTTT
CDR3aa: CASSPGQRNEKLFF

abundance: .
j_gene: TRBJ1-2
d_gene: TRBD1
v_gene: TRBV6-1
CDR3nt: TGTGCCAGCAGTGCCTTTAGGACAGGGGGTAACTATGGCTACACCTTC
CDR3aa: CASSAFRTGGNYGYTF

abundance: .
j_gene: TRBJ2-3
d_gene: .
v_gene: TRBV30
CDR3nt: TGTGCCTGGAGTGTAGAACGGTCTACGCAGTATTTT
CDR3aa: CAWSVERSTQYF

abundance: .
j_gene: TRBJ2-1
d_gene: .
v_gene: TRBV11-2
CDR3nt: TGTGCCAGCAGCTTAGCAGGCAATGAGCAGTTCTTC
CDR3aa: CASSLAGNEQFF

abundance: .
j_gene: TRBJ1-4
d_gene: .
v_gene: TRBV4-1
CDR3nt: TGCGCCAGCAGCCACTTTATGCGGGAAAAACTGTTTTTT
CDR3aa: CASSHFMREKLFF

abundance: .
j_gene: TRBJ1-2
d_gene: .
v_gene: TRBV15
CDR3nt: TGTGCCACCAGTAAGAAGGGGTATGGCTACACCTTC
CDR3aa: CATSKKGYGYTF

abundance: .
j_gene: TRBJ2-5
d_gene: .
v_gene: TRBV7-8
CDR3nt: TGTGCCAGCAGCCCAGCTTGGGGAGAGACCCAGTACTTC
CDR3aa: CASSPAWGETQYF

abundance: .
j_gene: TRBJ2-5
d_gene: .
v_gene: TRBV29-1
CDR3nt: TGCAGCGTCGGGGGACAGGAGACCCAGTACTTC
CDR3aa: CSVGGQETQYF

abundance: few
j_gene: TRBJ1-6
d_gene: .
v_gene: TRBV11-2
CDR3nt: TGTGCCAGCAGCTTAGACCTGTCACCCCTCCACTTT
CDR3aa: CASSLDLSPLHF

abundance: .
j_gene: TRBJ2-1
d_gene: .
v_gene: TRBV7-2
CDR3nt: TGTGCCAGCAGCCGTAAGGCCGGGAGCGACAATGAGCAGTTCTTC
CDR3aa: CASSRKAGSDNEQFF

abundance: .
j_gene: TRBJ1-2
d_gene: .
v_gene: TRBV10-3
CDR3nt: TGTGCCATCAGTGAGGGGACAATGGACTATGGCTACACCTTC
CDR3aa: CAISEGTMDYGYTF

abundance: .
j_gene: TRBJ1-2
d_gene: .
v_gene: TRBV7-9
CDR3nt: TGTGCCAGCAGCCCCGCAGCTAACTATGGCTACACCTTC
CDR3aa: CASSPAANYGYTF

abundance: .
j_gene: TRBJ1-4
d_gene: .
v_gene: TRBV29-1
CDR3nt: TGCAGCGTTGAAGGGACAGCAACTAATGAAAAACTGTTTTTT
CDR3aa: CSVEGTATNEKLFF

abundance: .
j_gene: TRBJ1-2
d_gene: .
v_gene: TRBV5-1
CDR3nt: TGCGCCAGCAGCTACACCACGATTAACTATGGCTACACCTTC
CDR3aa: CASSYTTINYGYTF

abundance: .
j_gene: TRBJ2-3
d_gene: .
v_gene: TRBV5-1
CDR3nt: TGCGCCAGCAGCTTGGATGGGGTTGCGACAGATACGCAGTATTTT
CDR3aa: CASSLDGVATDTQYF

abundance: .
j_gene: TRBJ2-3
d_gene: .
v_gene: TRBV11-1
CDR3nt: TGTGCCAGCAGCTTAATGCGGGGACTCACAGATACGCAGTATTTT
CDR3aa: CASSLMRGLTDTQYF

abundance: .
j_gene: TRBJ2-1
d_gene: .
v_gene: TRBV9
CDR3nt: TGTGCCAGCAGCCTCGGGTGGGCATCCAATGAGCAGTTCTTC
CDR3aa: CASSLGWASNEQFF

abundance: .
j_gene: TRBJ2-3
d_gene: TRBD2
v_gene: TRBV27
CDR3nt: TGTGCCAGCAGTTCCGATAGCGGGCCTGATACGCAGTATTTT
CDR3aa: CASSSDSGPDTQYF

abundance: .
j_gene: TRBJ1-5
d_gene: TRBD1
v_gene: TRBV3-1/TRBV3-2
CDR3nt: TGTGCCAGCAGGGGCAGGGGGCACAATCAGCCCCAGCATTTT
CDR3aa: CASRGRGHNQPQHF

abundance: .
j_gene: TRBJ1-6
d_gene: .
v_gene: TRBV6-2/TRBV6-3
CDR3nt: TGTGCCAGCAGCCTCCACACCTCCTCCTATAATTCACCCCTCCACTTT
CDR3aa: CASSLHTSSYNSPLHF

abundance: .
j_gene: TRBJ1-4
d_gene: TRBD1
v_gene: TRBV4-1
CDR3nt: TGCGCCAGCAGCCAAGATCCTGGGACAGGGAGTGAAAAACTGTTTTTT
CDR3aa: CASSQDPGTGSEKLFF

abundance: .
j_gene: TRBJ2-1
d_gene: .
v_gene: TRBV6-5
CDR3nt: TGTGCCAGCAGCCGCGGGAAGGACTACTACAATGAGCAGTTCTTC
CDR3aa: CASSRGKDYYNEQFF

abundance: .
j_gene: TRBJ1-5
d_gene: .
v_gene: TRBV5-1
CDR3nt: TGCGCCAGCAGCTCCCCGGGGATGCCCCAGCATTTT
CDR3aa: CASSSPGMPQHF

abundance: .
j_gene: TRBJ1-2
d_gene: .
v_gene: TRBV19
CDR3nt: TGTGCCAGTAGTGCGCAGGGAGGTGCTGGCTACACCTTC
CDR3aa: CASSAQGGAGYTF